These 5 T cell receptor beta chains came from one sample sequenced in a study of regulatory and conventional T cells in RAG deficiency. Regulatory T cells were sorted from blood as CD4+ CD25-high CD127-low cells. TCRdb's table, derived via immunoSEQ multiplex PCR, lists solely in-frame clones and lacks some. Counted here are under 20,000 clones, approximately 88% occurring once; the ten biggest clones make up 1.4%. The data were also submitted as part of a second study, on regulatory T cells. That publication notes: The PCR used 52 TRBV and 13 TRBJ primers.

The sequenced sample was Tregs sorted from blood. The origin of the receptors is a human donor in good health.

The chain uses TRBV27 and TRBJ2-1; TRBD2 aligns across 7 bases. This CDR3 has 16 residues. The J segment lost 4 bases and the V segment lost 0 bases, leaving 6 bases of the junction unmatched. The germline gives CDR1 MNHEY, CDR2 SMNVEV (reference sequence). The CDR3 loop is CASSLSPQRDYNEQFF. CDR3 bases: TGTGCCAGCAGTTTATCGCCGCAGCGGGATTACAATGAGCAGTTCTTC.

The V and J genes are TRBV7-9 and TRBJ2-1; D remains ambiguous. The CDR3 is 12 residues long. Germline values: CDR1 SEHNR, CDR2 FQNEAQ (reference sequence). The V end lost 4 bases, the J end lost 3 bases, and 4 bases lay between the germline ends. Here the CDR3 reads CASSSNYNEQFF. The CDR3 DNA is TGTGCCAGCAGCTCAAACTACAATGAGCAGTTCTTC.

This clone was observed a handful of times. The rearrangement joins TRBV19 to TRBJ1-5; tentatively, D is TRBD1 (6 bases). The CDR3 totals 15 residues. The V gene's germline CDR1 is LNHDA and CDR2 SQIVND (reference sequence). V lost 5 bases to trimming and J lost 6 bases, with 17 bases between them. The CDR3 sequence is CASSRGQIFGQPQHF. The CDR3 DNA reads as TGTGCCAGTAGTCGGGGGCAGATCTTCGGTCAGCCCCAGCATTTT.

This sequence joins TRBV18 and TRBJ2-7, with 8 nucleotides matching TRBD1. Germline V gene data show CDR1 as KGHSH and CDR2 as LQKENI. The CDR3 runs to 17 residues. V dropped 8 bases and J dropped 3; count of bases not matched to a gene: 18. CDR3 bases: TGTGCCAGCGGGCGGGGACAGGAGCACGGACGGTACTACGAGCAGTACTTC. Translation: CASGRGQEHGRYYEQYF.

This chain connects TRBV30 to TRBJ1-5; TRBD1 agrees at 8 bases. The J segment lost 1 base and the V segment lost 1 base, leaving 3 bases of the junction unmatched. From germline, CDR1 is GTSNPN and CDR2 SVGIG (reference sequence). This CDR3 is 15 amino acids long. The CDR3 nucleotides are TGTGCCTGGAGTGCCGGACAGGGAAGCAATCAGCCCCAGCATTTT. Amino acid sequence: CAWSAGQGSNQPQHF.